This T cell receptor (beta chain) derives from a study of PD-1 blockade in classical Hodgkin lymphoma. The table came from immunoSEQ multiplex PCR; TCRdb's copy has only in-frame clones and leaves some out. The repertoire includes tens of thousands of clones, 81% of them detected once, and approximately 17% sits in the top ten. Whole-study findings and limits: A reduction in baseline TCR diversity was reportedly seen in newly diagnosed patients relative to healthy donors. Undefined causes, possibly disease activity or prior therapy, underlie the repertoire differences. CD8+ TCR diversity did not rise significantly by C4D1, unlike CD4+.

Details on this clone: The antigen remains undetermined.

Regarding time point: cycle 4 day 1 (C4D1), after five to seven weeks of nivolumab. All trial patients relapsed after autologous stem cell transplantation. Trimming removed 4 bases from V and 3 bases from J, with 11 bases in between. Looked up from germline, CDR1 is SGHTS and CDR2 is YDEGEE. The CDR3 loop spans 14 amino acids. The starting material was peripheral blood mononuclear cells (PBMCs), obtained before the fourth cycle of nivolumab. This sequence was found in a human donor with classical Hodgkin lymphoma. The chain has TRBV5-8 and TRBJ2-1; D gene ambiguous. The CDR3 reads CASSPRDLYNEQFF. The CDR3 nucleotides are TGTGCCAGCAGCCCAAGGGATCTCTACAATGAGCAGTTCTTC.